The table lists the clone carrying this T cell receptor (beta chain) with a count of one. The data belong to a study of CD8 T cells in Susac syndrome. Random hexamers were used to reverse transcribe the RNA input (about 0.45 to 1 ug). One entry per CDR3 protein results from TCRdb running MiXCR on the immunoSEQ multiplex PCR reads. The table includes 150,000 to 200,000 distinct CDR3 sequences, about 91% detected once. This CDR3 region has 12 residues. V was trimmed by 4 bases and J by 4 bases, leaving 10 bases between them. Germline CDR1 GTSNPN, CDR2 SVGIG (reference sequence). The sample taken for sequencing was CD4+ T cells from PBMCs. The receptor comes from a human donor with Susac syndrome. The V call is TRBV30, the J call TRBJ2-5, with a tentative D call TRBD2 (7 bases). CDR3 residues: CAWMGGPETQYF. The CDR3 DNA is TGTGCCTGGATGGGGGGGCCAGAGACCCAGTACTTC.